Shown below are 19 T cell receptor beta chains from a single sample sequenced in a study of identical twins (dated by TCRdb to the mid-2010s). The library was built by means of 5' RACE. Sequencing instrument: Illumina HiSeq 2000. Through fastp at Q25 and MiXCR, TCRdb rebuilt clones from the public reads, retaining in-frame beta chains. Rows with a matching CDR3 protein are joined into one entry that keeps the most common DNA and genes. The sample contains some 1,600,000 distinct CDR3 sequences, around 29% of them found a single time. About 0.3% of the sample is taken by the ten largest. Sequenced sample: cord blood. The source of these receptors is a newborn girl in good health.

DNA for the CDR3: TGCAGTGCTAGATCGGACGGCGGGTATGGCTACACCTTC. The encoded protein is CSARSDGGYGYTF. This chain joins TRBV20-1 and TRBJ1-2; D unclear. Trimming removed 2 bases from V and 5 bases from J, with 12 bases in between. The CDR3 has 13 residues. CDR1 and CDR2 from the germline V gene are DFQATT and SNEGSKA (reference sequence).

To note about this clonotype: Sequence at one end of the junction differs from germline and may be a read error. J is TRBJ2-7 and V is TRBV20-1; 8 bases map to TRBD2. The CDR3 is 14 residues long. Germline CDR1 reads DFQATT; CDR2 reads SNEGSKA (reference sequence). The CDR3 DNA reads TGCAGTGTTAGAGAGGGACTAGGTGGCTACGAGCAGTACTTC. Translating gives CSVREGLGGYEQYF.

A few counts support this clonotype. The CDR3: CASSWGQNEKLFF. The CDR3 nucleotides read TGTGCCAGCAGTTGGGGACAGAATGAAAAACTGTTTTTT. This chain links TRBV12-3 or TRBV12-4 with TRBJ1-4, with 7 bases fitting TRBD1. The CDR3 contains 13 residues. V shed 4 bases, J shed 5 bases, and the junction held 1 base outside the gene matches.

This clonotype has a handful of counts. V gene TRBV6-5 combines with J gene TRBJ2-3, with TRBD2 identical over 8 bases. V lost 1 base and J lost 5; bases outside the gene matches: 8. From germline, CDR1 is MNHEY and CDR2 SVGAGI. The CDR3 sequence is 16 residues long. This chain's CDR3 is CASSYLGLGEEDTQYF. DNA for the CDR3: TGTGCCAGCAGTTACTTGGGACTAGGGGAGGAAGATACGCAGTATTTT.

The V gene is TRBV28, the J gene TRBJ2-2; D possibly uses TRBD1 or TRBD2 (6 bases each). The CDR3 is made up of 16 amino acids. V lost 3 bases and J lost 3, with 14 bases in between. Germline assignment: CDR1 MDHEN and CDR2 SYDVKM. The DNA for the CDR3 is TGTGCCAGCAGTTTTGGGGGACGGGGGCACACCGGGGAGCTGTTTTTT. Translated, it gives CASSFGGRGHTGELFF.

This clonotype was found a few times. J is TRBJ1-1 and V is TRBV4-1; no definite D call. The CDR3 totals 15 residues. Germline CDR1 MGHRA, CDR2 YSYEKL. V was cut by 1 base and J by 0 bases, with 9 bases left in between. The CDR3 DNA reads TGCGCCAGCAGCCAAGGGTTGGGCATGAACACTGAAGCTTTCTTT. Protein: CASSQGLGMNTEAFF.

This clonotype was seen a handful of times. This sequence joins TRBV20-1 and TRBJ2-5; 7 nucleotides agree with TRBD1. The CDR3 covers 16 residues. V lost 0 bases and J lost 2; bases outside the gene matches: 9. Germline CDR1 DFQATT, CDR2 SNEGSKA (reference sequence). The CDR3 nucleotides read TGCAGTGCTAGAGATCGGGCCGGGACAGCTCAAGAGACCCAGTACTTC. This encodes CSARDRAGTAQETQYF.

This clonotype has more than one count but fewer than ten. The rearrangement uses TRBV2 and TRBJ1-2; 8 nucleotides match TRBD1. The CDR3 runs 13 residues. Germline values: CDR1 SNHLY, CDR2 FYNNEI. Unmatched junction bases numbered 4, after V lost 7 bases and J lost 3 bases. The CDR3 region is CASMRTGHYGYTF. In nucleotides, the CDR3 is TGTGCCAGCATGAGGACAGGGCACTATGGCTACACCTTC.

This clonotype has a handful of counts. The chain carries TRBV12-3 or TRBV12-4 and TRBJ2-7; TRBD2 matches 7 bases. This CDR3 spans 15 amino acids. With V trimmed by 1 base and J by 0 bases, 3 bases remained unmatched. The CDR3 spells CASSLERGRSYEQYF. CDR3 nucleotides: TGTGCCAGCAGTTTAGAGCGGGGCCGCTCCTACGAGCAGTACTTC.

This clonotype showed up just a few times. The chain recombines TRBV4-1 with TRBJ2-5; D uncertain. Germline CDR1 MGHRA, CDR2 YSYEKL. This CDR3 is 13 amino acids long. The V end lost 2 bases, the J end lost 0 bases, and 4 bases lay between the germline ends. The CDR3 coding sequence is TGCGCCAGCAGCCAACAGTACCAAGAGACCCAGTACTTC. Protein sequence: CASSQQYQETQYF.

The chain recombines TRBV7-9 with TRBJ1-3; D remains ambiguous. Trimming removed 8 bases at V and 0 bases at J, with 11 bases between. Looked up from germline, CDR1 is SEHNR and CDR2 is FQNEAQ (reference sequence). The CDR3 contains 14 residues. The CDR3 is CASGPGSSGNTIYF. CDR3 bases: TGTGCCAGCGGACCGGGGAGCTCTGGAAACACCATATATTTT.

This clonotype was seen a few times. The genes are TRBV10-3 and TRBJ1-1, with D maybe TRBD1 (5 bases). The CDR3 totals 16 residues. Trimming left V 4 bases short and J 4 bases short, with 19 bases between. Germline assignment: CDR1 ENHRY and CDR2 SYGVKD. The CDR3 nucleotides read TGTGCCATCAGTGGGCGATTGGAGGGGCTGGGCACTGAAGCTTTCTTT. This codes for CAISGRLEGLGTEAFF.

This sequence joins TRBV5-6 and TRBJ2-7, with D possibly TRBD1 on 5 matching bases. Germline V CDR1 and CDR2: SGHDT, YYEEEE. With 2 bases removed from V and 3 bases from J, the gap between germline ends came to 12 bases. The CDR3 loop spans 14 amino acids. CDR3 coding DNA: TGTGCCAGCAGCTTTCCGCAGGGCCACTACGAGCAGTACTTC. This sequence encodes CASSFPQGHYEQYF.

The chain carries TRBV16 and TRBJ1-1; a weak D match, TRBD1 (5 bases). This CDR3 region has 12 residues. Trimming took 4 bases from V and 11 from J, leaving 14 bases between them. Per the germline V gene, CDR1 is KGHSY and CDR2 is FQNENV. This CDR3 is CASSPDRGAAFF. The CDR3 DNA reads TGTGCCAGCAGCCCAGACCGAGGGGCCGCTTTCTTT.

The rearrangement uses TRBV20-1 and TRBJ2-3; tentatively, D is TRBD2 (6 bases). Trimming pared 3 bases from V and 0 bases from J, leaving 13 bases between. This CDR3 comprises 15 residues. Germline loops: CDR1 DFQATT, CDR2 SNEGSKA (reference sequence). The DNA of the CDR3 is TGCAGTGCTAGTCAGCGGGCCACTAGCACAGATACGCAGTATTTT. It is translated as CSASQRATSTDTQYF.

The chain is built from TRBV20-1 and TRBJ2-3; 7 bases fit TRBD2. With V trimmed by 6 bases and J by 1 base, 7 bases remained unmatched. The CDR3 contains 14 residues. CDR1 and CDR2 (germline): DFQATT, SNEGSKA (reference sequence). CDR3 nucleotides: TGCAGTGCCCTAGCGGAGGAAGGCACAGATACGCAGTATTTT. Amino acid sequence: CSALAEEGTDTQYF.

The J gene is TRBJ1-1, the V gene TRBV4-3, with D possibly being TRBD1 (6 bases). Between the trimmed V and J ends, which lost 1 base and 0 bases, there was a span of 12 bases. The CDR3 contains 16 residues. Germline values: CDR1 LGHNA, CDR2 YSLEER. Here the CDR3 reads CASSQVPTGMNTEAFF. CDR3 in DNA: TGCGCCAGCAGCCAAGTCCCAACAGGGATGAACACTGAAGCTTTCTTT.

This clonotype was detected a few times. The J gene is TRBJ2-1, the V gene TRBV6-1; 12 bases align to TRBD2. The CDR3 loop spans 16 amino acids. The J segment lost 3 bases and the V segment lost 10 bases, leaving 10 bases of the junction unmatched. CDR1 is MNHNS, CDR2 SASEGT, per germline. The CDR3 here is CATLGTSGLHYNEQFF. For the CDR3, the DNA is TGTGCCACCCTAGGGACTAGCGGGCTTCACTACAATGAGCAGTTCTTC.

CDR3 DNA: TGCGCCAGCAGTGACACCTACACTGAAGCTTTCTTT. As protein: CASSDTYTEAFF. This sequence joins TRBV10-2 and TRBJ1-1; D not certain. The CDR3 runs 12 residues. CDR1 WSHSY and CDR2 SAAADI come from the germline V gene. Trimming cost V 3 bases and J 3 bases, with 5 bases left between them.